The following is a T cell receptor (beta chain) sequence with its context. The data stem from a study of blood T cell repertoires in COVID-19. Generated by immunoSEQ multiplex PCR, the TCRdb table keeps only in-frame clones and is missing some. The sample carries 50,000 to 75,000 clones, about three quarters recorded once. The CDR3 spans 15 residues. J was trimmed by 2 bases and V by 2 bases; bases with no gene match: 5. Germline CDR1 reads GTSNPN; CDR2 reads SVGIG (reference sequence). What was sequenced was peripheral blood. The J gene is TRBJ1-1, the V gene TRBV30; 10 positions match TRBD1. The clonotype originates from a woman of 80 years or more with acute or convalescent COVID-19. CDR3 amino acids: CAWSTQTGGNTEAFF. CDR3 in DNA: TGTGCCTGGAGTACCCAGACAGGGGGCAACACTGAAGCTTTCTTT.